A single sample is the source of the 25 T cell receptor beta chains below, sequenced in a study of T cell responses to AZD1222 COVID-19 vaccine. The repertoire was sequenced with immunoSEQ multiplex PCR; TCRdb's copy has only in-frame clones and lacks some. Among 120,000 to 150,000 clones listed, approximately 89% were seen once. The sample was peripheral blood, taken on day 0 of AZD1222 vaccination. These TCRs come from an adult in good health.

The rearrangement links TRBV28 to TRBJ2-1, with a tentative D call TRBD2 (5 bases). The CDR3 is 11 residues long. Deletions cut 6 bases from V and 13 bases from J, with 13 bases between. The germline V gene has CDR1 MDHEN and CDR2 SYDVKM. CDR3 loop: CASRRSSGQFF. In DNA form, the CDR3 reads TGTGCCAGCAGACGGTCGAGCGGACAGTTCTTC.

This clone was recorded once. The chain couples TRBV7-8 to TRBJ1-1; D call uncertain. This CDR3 spans 13 amino acids. Germline V gene data show CDR1 as SGHVS and CDR2 as FQNEAQ. Trimming shortened V by 5 bases and J by 3 bases, and 10 bases separated the two germline ends. The CDR3 DNA is TGTGCCAGCAGCACAGCGTTGTACACTGAAGCTTTCTTT. It specifies CASSTALYTEAFF.

The chain links TRBV7-9 to TRBJ1-2; 7 positions agree with TRBD1. Germline CDR1 and CDR2: SEHNR and FQNEAQ (reference sequence). V dropped 5 bases and J dropped 4; count of bases not matched to a gene: 10. The CDR3 sequence is 15 residues long. The CDR3, as DNA: TGTGCCAGCAGCCGACCCCGGGACAGTCTCTATGGCTACACCTTC. Residues: CASSRPRDSLYGYTF.

The V gene is TRBV18, the J gene TRBJ1-2, with no clear D. V lost 3 bases and J 4 bases, leaving 9 bases between the germline ends. The CDR3 runs to 13 residues. Germline values: CDR1 KGHSH, CDR2 LQKENI. The CDR3 sequence: CASSPGEFYGYTF. CDR3 DNA: TGTGCCAGCTCACCCGGGGAGTTCTATGGCTACACCTTC.

V and J are TRBV7-3 and TRBJ2-7; 10 bases fit TRBD2. The CDR3 is 14 residues long. Germline CDR1 is SGHTA and CDR2 is FQGTGA. With 0 bases clipped from V and 7 bases from J, the junction kept 3 bases outside the gene matches. CDR3 loop: CASSLTLAGSEQYF. As DNA, the CDR3 is TGTGCCAGCAGCTTAACACTAGCGGGGAGTGAGCAGTACTTC.

J is TRBJ1-2 and V is TRBV4-2; unclear D gene. Germline V gene data show CDR1 as LGHNA and CDR2 as YNFKEQ. This CDR3 is 16 amino acids long. The V end was cut by 4 bases, the J end by 5 bases, with 20 bases between. CDR3 coding DNA: TGTGCCAGCAGCCCTCTGGGCAGGTCTACTCTATATGGCTACACCTTC. Translation gives CASSPLGRSTLYGYTF.

This clone was observed once. The rearrangement joins TRBV7-2 to TRBJ2-7; TRBD2 aligns across 10 bases. CDR3 length equals 17 residues. Trimming cost V 0 bases and J 3 bases; bases outside gene matches: 8. Germline V lookup: CDR1 SGHTA, CDR2 FQGNSA. The CDR3: CASSLAGSGRALYEQYF. For the CDR3, the DNA is TGTGCCAGCAGCTTAGCCGGGAGCGGGAGGGCCCTCTACGAGCAGTACTTC. The entire variable domain, with the rest obtained from reference TRBV7-2 and TRBJ2-7, is as follows: GAGVSQSPSNKVTEKGKDVELRCDPISGHTALYWYRQSLGQGLEFLIYFQGNSAPDKSGLPSDRFSAERTGGSVSTLTIQRTQQEDSAVYLCASSLAGSGRALYEQYFGPGTRLTVT.

This clone was picked up one time. This sequence joins TRBV7-9 and TRBJ2-7; D is perhaps TRBD1 (5 bases). With 8 bases removed from V and 2 bases from J, the gap between germline ends came to 13 bases. The CDR3 is 13 residues long. The germline CDR1 and CDR2 sequences are SEHNR and FQNEAQ (reference sequence). The CDR3 spells CASRPRGPYEQYF. CDR3 DNA sequence: TGTGCCAGCCGACCAAGGGGTCCCTACGAGCAGTACTTC.

This chain connects TRBV7-2 to TRBJ2-3; D perhaps matches TRBD2 (6 bases). V lost 1 base and J lost 6, with 23 bases in between. The germline CDR1 and CDR2 sequences are SGHTA and FQGNSA. This CDR3 has 18 amino acids. DNA of the CDR3: TGTGCCAGCAGCTTAGGAGGCGGGATAATTTTGAGTACCGATACGCAGTATTTT. Translation gives CASSLGGGIILSTDTQYF.

J is TRBJ2-5 and V is TRBV29-1, with 7 bases matching TRBD1. This CDR3 has 15 amino acids. CDR1 SQVTM and CDR2 ANQGSEA come from the germline V gene. V lost 3 bases to trimming and J lost 3 bases; unmatched junction nucleotides: 10. CDR3 region: CSVEARQGSKETQYF. The CDR3, as DNA: TGCAGCGTTGAGGCCAGACAGGGTAGTAAAGAGACCCAGTACTTC.

The chain couples TRBV5-5 to TRBJ1-6; 8 nucleotides align to TRBD1. V gave up 0 bases and J gave up 8 bases; unmatched junction bases: 7. The V gene's germline CDR1 is SGHKS and CDR2 YYEKEE (reference sequence). The CDR3 runs to 16 residues. The CDR3 spells CASSLAPGQVYSPLHF. CDR3 in DNA: TGTGCCAGCAGCTTGGCGCCGGGACAGGTCTATTCACCCCTCCACTTT.

V usage is TRBV18 and J usage is TRBJ1-4; 9 bases are a match to TRBD1. Germline CDR1 and CDR2: KGHSH and LQKENI. With 0 bases clipped from V and 4 bases from J, the junction kept 0 bases outside the gene matches. This CDR3 has 15 residues. The CDR3 DNA reads as TGTGCCAGCTCACCACCGGGACAGGGTAATGAAAAACTGTTTTTT. Amino acids: CASSPPGQGNEKLFF.

The CDR3 region is CASSLGLATQYF. The CDR3 DNA reads TGTGCCAGCAGCCTCGGACTAGCTACGCAGTATTTT. This rearrangement joins TRBV7-2 to TRBJ2-3; 8 bases line up with TRBD2. From germline, CDR1 is SGHTA and CDR2 FQGNSA. This CDR3 is built from 12 residues. Trimming took 5 bases from V and 8 from J; bases not matched to a gene: 3.

J is TRBJ2-3 and V is TRBV6-2 or TRBV6-3, with TRBD2 matching 7 bases. Germline V CDR1 and CDR2: MNHEY, SVGEGT. V was pared by 2 bases and J by 3 bases, with 8 bases of the junction left unmatched. This CDR3 has 16 residues. CDR3 residues: CASSYGPGRKTDTQYF. The DNA for the CDR3 is TGTGCCAGCAGTTACGGCCCCGGGAGGAAGACAGATACGCAGTATTTT.

The chain couples TRBV15 to TRBJ1-2, with a weak D call TRBD1 (5 bases). This CDR3 has 15 amino acids. Germline V CDR1 and CDR2: LNHNV, YYDKDF (reference sequence). The ends were cut back, 1 base at V and 5 bases at J, with 14 bases in the middle. CDR3 region: CATSRGGGAGYGYTF. For the CDR3, the DNA is TGTGCCACCAGCAGAGGGGGTGGGGCAGGGTATGGCTACACCTTC.

The J gene is TRBJ1-4, the V gene TRBV11-2, with 9 nucleotides matching TRBD1. The CDR3 is 15 amino acids. Per the germline V gene, CDR1 is SGHAT and CDR2 is FQNNGV. The trim removed 5 bases at V and 7 bases at J, leaving 8 bases unmatched. As DNA, the CDR3 is TGTGCCAGCAGCGATACCCGGACAGGGGCTGAAAAACTGTTTTTT. Amino acid sequence: CASSDTRTGAEKLFF.

V gene TRBV5-6 combines with J gene TRBJ1-6, with D unresolved. Trimming shortened V by 5 bases and J by 10 bases, and 13 bases separated the two germline ends. The CDR3 is 13 amino acids. Per the germline V gene, CDR1 is SGHDT and CDR2 is YYEEEE. The CDR3 reads CASSTSGVSPLHF. As DNA, the CDR3 is TGTGCCAGCAGTACCTCCGGGGTGTCACCCCTCCACTTT.

The chain carries TRBV6-6 and TRBJ1-5, with D tentatively TRBD1 (5 bases). The V gene lost 5 bases and the J gene lost 1 base, with 15 bases spanning the gap. The germline V gene encodes CDR1 MNHNY and CDR2 SVGAGI (reference sequence). The CDR3 totals 16 residues. The CDR3 nucleotides read TGTGCCAGCAGTCTAAAGACAGTTAACAGCAATCAGCCCCAGCATTTT. It codes for CASSLKTVNSNQPQHF.

The chain uses TRBV11-3 and TRBJ2-7; D uncertain. The CDR3 length is 11 residues. Germline assignment: CDR1 SGHNT and CDR2 YENEEA. Trimming cost V 4 bases and J 0 bases, with 1 base left between them. The CDR3: CASSSSYEQYF. CDR3 nucleotide sequence: TGTGCCAGCAGCTCCTCCTACGAGCAGTACTTC.

The chain recombines TRBV6-2 or TRBV6-3 with TRBJ1-3; D unclear. With 5 bases removed from V and 9 bases from J, the gap between germline ends came to 11 bases. CDR1 and CDR2 (germline): MNHEY, SVGEGT. The CDR3 totals 12 residues. The CDR3 nucleotides are TGTGCCAGCAGTGCCCAGGAAATCACCATATATTTT. Its protein is CASSAQEITIYF.

This clone was recorded only once. The chain is built from TRBV5-8 and TRBJ2-7; D is undetermined. The CDR3 extends over 14 amino acids. Trimming took 8 bases from V and 5 from J, leaving 20 bases between them. Germline V gives CDR1 SGHTS, CDR2 YDEGEE. CDR3 sequence (DNA): TGTGCCAGTGCCCAGTTCACTGGGGTCAACGAGCAGTACTTC. Amino acid sequence: CASAQFTGVNEQYF.

The chain joins TRBV6-4 to TRBJ2-6; TRBD1 might be the D (5 bases). CDR3 length: 15 residues. Germline V gene lookup returns CDR1 MRHNA and CDR2 SNTAGT. Trimming stripped 2 bases from V and 2 bases from J, with 7 bases between. This CDR3 reads CASSDRGAGANVLTF. The DNA of the CDR3 is TGTGCCAGCAGTGACAGGGGCGCTGGGGCCAACGTCCTGACTTTC.

The chain joins TRBV18 to TRBJ1-2; 9 bases are a match to TRBD1. The trim removed 2 bases at V and 7 bases at J, leaving 8 bases unmatched. Germline V gene sequence: CDR1 KGHSH, CDR2 LQKENI. The CDR3 loop spans 15 amino acids. CDR3 protein: CASSPSGTGPFGYTF. Written as DNA, the CDR3 is TGTGCCAGCTCACCATCCGGGACAGGGCCATTTGGCTACACCTTC.

The chain recombines TRBV7-2 with TRBJ1-3, with a weak D call TRBD1 (5 bases). The ends were cut back, 5 bases at V and 2 bases at J, with 13 bases in the middle. There are 15 residues in the CDR3. Germline V gene data show CDR1 as SGHTA and CDR2 as FQGNSA. For the CDR3, the DNA is TGTGCCAGCAGCCTGCCCGGGGCTCCTGGAAACACCATATATTTT. Its translation: CASSLPGAPGNTIYF.

V usage is TRBV28 and J usage is TRBJ1-4; D uncertain. Germline CDR1 reads MDHEN; CDR2 reads SYDVKM. The CDR3 is 14 amino acids. V lost 7 bases and J 3 bases, leaving 12 bases between the germline ends. CDR3 in DNA: TGTGCCAGCACCCTACTTGGGGCTAATGAAAAACTGTTTTTT. This translates into CASTLLGANEKLFF. Variable domain in full (rest from reference TRBV28 and TRBJ1-4): DVKVTQSSRYLVKRTGEKVFLECVQDMDHENMFWYRQDPGLGLRLIYFSYDVKMKEKGDIPEGYSVSREKKERFSLILESASTNQTSMYLCASTLLGANEKLFFGSGTQLSVL.